This T cell receptor (beta chain) comes out of a study of blood T cell repertoires in COVID-19. Looking at the study overall: T cells, B-cell-depleted T cells, or PBMCs supplied cDNA or gDNA.

The germline gives CDR1 SGHDT, CDR2 YYEEEE. Trimming cost V 0 bases and J 6 bases, with 10 bases left between them. There are 14 residues in the CDR3. Original methodology: Amplified reference gene primers provided the basis for estimating nucleated cell counts. Data came from immunoSEQ multiplex PCR; TCRdb stores just in-frame clones and leaves some out. Clonal size and the V and J genes are those of that table, whereas D and trimming came from the DNA. In the table there are 60,000 to 90,000 clones, 74% of which are singletons. This clonotype was sampled from a human donor with acute or convalescent COVID-19. The donor label of this sample is uncertain. Sequencing was performed on peripheral blood. The chain joins TRBV5-6 to TRBJ1-5; tentative D call: TRBD1 (5 bases). The CDR3 region is CASSLVGQGQPQHF. In DNA, the CDR3 is TGTGCCAGCAGCTTGGTGGGGCAGGGTCAGCCCCAGCATTTT.